The entry that follows covers one T cell receptor (beta chain) sequence. The target antigen is unknown. V lost 4 bases and J lost 0, with 7 bases in between. The CDR3 runs 14 residues. Per the germline V gene, CDR1 is LGHDT and CDR2 is YNNKEL (reference sequence). This entry belongs to a study of T cell responses to AZD1222 COVID-19 vaccine. The overall study: Some second doses came at about 4 weeks and others at about 12 weeks; these were pooled. General study results and limits: No day 14 peak samples; only post-peak repertoires were characterized. Clonal diversity was possibly underestimated; the donors were predominantly white British and more often female.

The assay was immunoSEQ multiplex PCR, and TCRdb's table has in-frame clones only and misses some. The table lists just over 150,000 clones, about nine tenths of them singletons. This clonotype was sampled from an adult in good health. V is TRBV3-1 (or the pseudogene TRBV3-2) and J is TRBJ1-3, with D maybe TRBD1 (5 bases). The sample was peripheral blood, taken on day 0 of AZD1222 vaccination. The CDR3 nucleotides are TGTGCCAGCAGCCCCGGGACCTCTGGAAACACCATATATTTT. Its translation is CASSPGTSGNTIYF.